Presented here are 7 T cell receptor beta chains from one specimen sequenced in a study of T cells after yellow fever vaccination. TCRdb called the 5' RACE reads again in MiXCR, with one record for every CDR3 protein. This sample has some 340,000 distinct CDR3 sequences, with about 10% found just once. The sample here was CD4+ T cells sorted from PBMCs, taken 45 days after the yellow fever booster vaccination. The receptors were sampled from a man aged 18 to 30 who received the YFV17D yellow fever vaccine.

The chain uses TRBV28 and TRBJ1-2; no definite D call. V was clipped by 8 bases and J by 8 bases, with 18 bases between them. CDR3 length: 13 residues. The V gene's germline CDR1 is MDHEN and CDR2 SYDVKM. CDR3 DNA sequence: TGTGCCAGCCGGCCGGGGTCATCTCGGGGCTACACCTTC. Translating gives CASRPGSSRGYTF.

J is TRBJ2-3 and V is TRBV29-1; D tentatively fits TRBD1 or TRBD2 (6 bases each). The CDR3 runs to 15 residues. V gave up 7 bases and J gave up 6 bases, with 23 bases separating them. Germline values: CDR1 SQVTM, CDR2 ANQGSEA. This chain's CDR3 is CSARHVRGAVDTQYF. CDR3 bases: TGCAGCGCCCGGCATGTTAGGGGGGCAGTGGATACGCAGTATTTT.

This clonotype has a handful of counts. This rearrangement joins TRBV6-6 to TRBJ1-3; tentative D call: TRBD1 (6 bases). V lost 8 bases to trimming and J lost 3 bases, with 17 bases between them. From germline, CDR1 is MNHNY and CDR2 SVGAGI (reference sequence). The CDR3 is 15 amino acids. CDR3 sequence (DNA): TGTGCCAGCGACAACCTCCAGGGGAATGGAAACACCATATATTTT. Amino acids: CASDNLQGNGNTIYF.

V and J are TRBV28 and TRBJ1-1; D is unclear. V was clipped by 3 bases and J by 1 base, with 12 bases between them. The germline V gene has CDR1 MDHEN and CDR2 SYDVKM. The CDR3 spans 15 residues. The DNA of the CDR3 is TGTGCCAGCAGTTTGCGGAACCCCTGGAACACTGAAGCTTTCTTT. Amino acids: CASSLRNPWNTEAFF.

This clonotype was observed many times. The chain joins TRBV12-3 or TRBV12-4 to TRBJ1-4; the match to TRBD1 covers 7 bases. V dropped 2 bases and J dropped 5; count of bases not matched to a gene: 8. The CDR3 covers 16 residues. Here the CDR3 DNA reads TGTGCCAGCAGTTTAAGCTCAGGGGGAGGGAATGAAAAACTGTTTTTT. Its protein is CASSLSSGGGNEKLFF.

This clonotype was counted many times. The chain joins TRBV12-3 or TRBV12-4 to TRBJ2-3; unclear D gene. V shed 7 bases and J shed 3 bases, with 8 bases lying between them. CDR3 length equals 12 residues. In nucleotides, the CDR3 is TGTGCCAGCACTCTTCGGACAGATACGCAGTATTTT. Encoded protein: CASTLRTDTQYF.

This clonotype was seen a few times. This chain joins TRBV24-1 and TRBJ1-2; D is unresolved. Germline V CDR1 and CDR2: KGHDR, SFDVKD. This CDR3 comprises 12 residues. V was cut by 3 bases and J by 9 bases, with 10 bases left in between. The CDR3 protein is CATSDGRLSYTF. The CDR3 nucleotides are TGTGCCACCAGTGATGGTCGCTTGAGCTACACCTTC.